The entry below describes one TCR beta chain. Its binding antigen is unknown. Base qualities were left out, and no much larger clone turns up one base away. In the ViraFEST assay, PBMC were stimulated with viral peptide pools, and antigen-specific CD4+ T cell clonotypes were then identified by expansion using TCR sequencing. After around 11 days of culture, CD4+ T cells were isolated with the EasySep CD4+ T cell isolation kit. Participants received two doses of either the BNT162b2 or the mRNA-1273 mRNA SARS-CoV-2 vaccine. Negative nucleocapsid antibody results before and after vaccination confirmed that the healthy vaccine recipients had no prior SARS-CoV-2 infection. A few million PBMC per well were cultured with approximately 10 ug/ml peptides in IMDM containing around 5.3% human AB serum, roughly 9.5 IU/ml IL-2 and gentamicin. Half of the culture medium was replaced with fresh IL-2-containing medium on days 3 and 7. Unless otherwise noted, each peptide stimulation condition was cultured in triplicate wells. Using Ficoll-Paque Plus gradient centrifugation, PBMC were separated from whole blood and then either used fresh or cryopreserved at -140C. The spike proteins of SARS-CoV-2 and of the common cold coronaviruses HCoV-NL63, HCoV-OC43 and HCoV-229E were spanned by overlapping peptide pools. The QIAamp micro DNA kit was used to extract genomic DNA from the cultured CD4+ T cells.

The data stem from a study of vaccination effects on CD4 cells after COVID-19 (dated by TCRdb to 2021 to 2024). Broadly, across the study: Post-vaccine samples across the study were collected a median of 72 days after the second dose, with a range of 14 to 241. SARS-CoV-2 spike-specific CD4+ TCR repertoires from before and after mRNA vaccination were compared in COVID-19 convalescent patients and in infection-naive vaccine recipients. A total of some eleven COVID-19 convalescent patients and a handful of SARS-CoV-2-naive healthy vaccine recipients were included in the full study. In the study, cultures from other donors were sequenced using the Oncomine TCR Beta short-read assay on an Illumina iSeq 100. General conclusions and limits of the study: In healthy vaccine recipients, vaccine-induced clones were almost all SARS-CoV-2 mono-reactive, with only 1 of 255 being cross-reactive with common cold coronaviruses. Marked clonal contraction was observed in both infection-induced and vaccine-induced clones at late post-vaccination timepoints, consistent with waning T cell responses. The study was limited by a small number of convalescent patients, and early post-infection timepoints were lacking.

The germline V gene supplies CDR1 KGHSH and CDR2 LQKENI. V loses 3 bases of germline sequence and J loses 9 bases, and the interval between the two ends is 12 bases. The CDR3 numbers 12 residues from cysteine through phenylalanine. CDR3 DNA only is kept here, 36 bases in frame from base 1. The protocol used for the library was the immunoSEQ multiplex PCR assay. DNA from the cultured and isolated CD4+ T cells underwent TCR beta CDR3 sequencing. As for the authors' bioinformatics: The analysis removed non-productive TCR sequences, trimmed reads to the CDR3 region, and retained only CDR3s that were 7 or more amino acids long. The MANAFEST web app was used to identify antigen-specific clonotypes by comparing expansion in peptide wells with expansion in reference cultures. To be called positive, a clone needed expansion at FDR<0.05 compared with the reference and with all other wells, an odds ratio greater than 5, and a frequency greater than 0.1% in two replicate wells. A clonotype was defined as cross-reactive if the clonotype was significantly expanded both in SARS-CoV-2 spike wells and in at least one common cold coronavirus spike condition. Using the stringdist R package, CDR3 similarity was measured by Levenshtein distance, and unrooted trees were constructed with ape in R 3.6.1. TCRdb stores this immuneACCESS table with in-frame sequences only. Part of the clones is absent; in the studies checked, under half of the shortfall reflects unresolved V genes, and no reason is known for the rest. V and J calls and clone size follow that table, whereas D and trimming were derived from the DNA. Counted in this sample were approximately 13,000 clones; about two thirds of them appeared once. The ten largest clonotypes hold roughly 9.9% of the sample.

This specimen was CD4+ T cells from PBMCs cultured with SARS-CoV-2 spike peptides, taken after COVID-19 vaccination. Sample cell subset or site, as interpreted from the label and publication: SARS-CoV-2 spike overlapping peptide pool stimulation. The source is a human donor who received a COVID-19 vaccine. The chain is assembled from TRBV18 and TRBJ2-7, and perhaps TRBD2 as D gene, on 6 matching bases. The DNA sequence is as follows: TGTGCCAGCTCACCGGGGGGTCTTGGGCAGTACTTC. Its product reads: CASSPGGLGQYF.